These T cell receptor beta chains were read from a single sample in a study of beta chain features in type 1 diabetes. The table came from immunoSEQ multiplex PCR; TCRdb's copy has only in-frame clones and leaves some out. The table lists 250,000 or so clones, 25% to 30% of them singletons. The sample consisted of central memory CD4+ T cells from blood. The receptors come from a young man in good health. CDR3s include the opening cysteine and the closing phenylalanine or tryptophan. Each record gives: clone size, D gene, V gene, J gene, CDR3 protein, CDR3 DNA. The D gene is left open where the match is weak. Size is stated for part of the rows, as once, few or many counts, or as a class when the clone is expanded.

NA,TRBD1,TRBV6-1,TRBJ2-7,CASSGGQLGYEQYF,TGTGCCAGCAGTGGGGGACAGTTGGGCTACGAGCAGTACTTC
few,TRBD2,TRBV30,TRBJ2-5,CAWSVMASGGETQYF,TGTGCCTGGAGTGTTATGGCTAGCGGGGGGGAGACCCAGTACTTC
NA,TRBD2,TRBV11-2,TRBJ2-3,CASRNLRGRTRHTDTQYF,TGTGCCAGCAGGAATTTGCGGGGTAGGACTAGGCACACAGATACGCAGTATTTT
NA,NA,TRBV6-5,TRBJ2-1,CASSTGRVSYNEQFF,TGTGCCAGCAGCACGGGGAGAGTGAGTTACAATGAGCAGTTCTTC
NA,NA,TRBV12-5,TRBJ2-1,CASAYVGEQFF,TGTGCTAGTGCTTACGTTGGTGAGCAGTTCTTC
NA,NA,TRBV29-1,TRBJ1-2,CSVENTGNYGYTF,TGCAGCGTTGAAAATACGGGAAACTATGGCTACACCTTC
NA,TRBD1,TRBV30,TRBJ1-1,CAWRNSDRANTEAFF,TGTGCCTGGAGGAACTCCGACAGGGCAAACACTGAAGCTTTCTTT
NA,NA,TRBV6-1,TRBJ1-2,CASSEGPSSNYGYTF,TGTGCCAGCAGTGAAGGTCCTAGCTCCAACTATGGCTACACCTTC
NA,NA,TRBV30,TRBJ2-5,CAGSGGETQYF,TGTGCCGGGAGTGGGGGGGAGACCCAGTACTTC
NA,TRBD2,TRBV6-5,TRBJ2-3,CASSPRLAGEHTQYF,TGTGCCAGCAGCCCCCGACTAGCGGGGGAGCATACGCAGTATTTT
NA,NA,TRBV29-1,TRBJ2-2,CSVGKTGNTGELFF,TGCAGCGTGGGAAAAACAGGGAACACCGGGGAGCTGTTTTTT
NA,TRBD2,TRBV5-1,TRBJ2-1,CASSDQTSGSYNEQFF,TGCGCCAGCAGCGACCAGACTAGCGGGAGTTACAATGAGCAGTTCTTC
few,NA,TRBV5-1,TRBJ2-7,CASSLGQLFGAEQYF,TGCGCCAGCAGCTTGGGACAGCTATTTGGAGCCGAGCAGTACTTC
few,NA,TRBV29-1,TRBJ2-5,CSVDVQGGSETQYF,TGCAGCGTTGATGTTCAGGGAGGTTCAGAGACCCAGTACTTC